Listed below are T cell receptor beta chains from one sample, sequenced in a study of T cell responses to AZD1222 COVID-19 vaccine. Method: immunoSEQ multiplex PCR; TCRdb's copy keeps in-frame clones and lacks some. The repertoire holds some 91,000 clones, with just over 90% as singletons. The sequences come from peripheral blood, collected on day 0 of AZD1222 vaccination. All receptors come from an adult in good health. The CDR3 runs from the conserved cysteine through the conserved F or W. A D gene is named only where the DNA matches it firmly. Rows may omit the clone size; those that give it use once, few, many or a size class.

d_call	cdr3_length	j_call	v_call	clone_size	cdr3_aa	cdr3_nt
-	13	TRBJ1-2	TRBV6-2/TRBV6-3	-	CASSYDFHGGYTF	TGTGCCAGCAGTTACGACTTTCACGGTGGCTACACCTTC
-	13	TRBJ1-1	TRBV18	-	CASSGNQNTEAFF	TGTGCCAGCTCCGGGAACCAGAACACTGAAGCTTTCTTT
-	15	TRBJ1-6	TRBV18	-	CASSPLPPSNSPLHF	TGTGCCAGCTCACCACTCCCCCCGTCGAATTCACCCCTCCACTTT
TRBD2	16	TRBJ2-3	TRBV2	-	CASSGAGRASTDTQYF	TGTGCCAGCTCTGGGGCGGGGAGGGCGTCCACAGATACGCAGTATTTT
TRBD1	14	TRBJ1-6	TRBV2	-	CASMQGAQEPPLHF	TGTGCCAGCATGCAGGGGGCGCAGGAACCACCCCTCCACTTT
-	13	TRBJ1-5	TRBV7-6	-	CASSQNLNQPQHF	TGTGCCAGCAGCCAAAATCTCAATCAGCCCCAGCATTTT
TRBD1	15	TRBJ1-2	TRBV10-3	-	CAISGQGRTTIGYTF	TGTGCCATCAGTGGACAGGGGCGGACAACTATAGGCTACACCTTC
-	13	TRBJ1-6	TRBV5-1	-	CASSPSGNSPLHF	TGCGCCAGCAGCCCGAGTGGTAATTCACCCCTCCACTTT
-	13	TRBJ1-6	TRBV3-1/TRBV3-2	-	CASSQGLSLTLHF	TGTGCCAGCAGCCAAGGTCTCTCTCTCACCCTCCACTTT
-	14	TRBJ2-7	TRBV28	-	CASKEDGRGGEQYF	TGTGCCAGCAAGGAGGACGGACGAGGGGGCGAGCAGTACTTC
-	15	TRBJ1-3	TRBV2	-	CASSEFLYSGNTIYF	TGTGCCAGCAGTGAATTCCTTTACTCTGGAAACACCATATATTTT
TRBD1	18	TRBJ1-3	TRBV3-1/TRBV3-2	-	CASSNHGTGSDSGNTIYF	TGTGCCAGCAGCAACCACGGGACAGGGTCAGATTCGGGAAACACCATATATTTT
-	15	TRBJ2-2	TRBV5-5	-	CASTYTGTDTGELFF	TGTGCCAGCACCTATACAGGGACGGACACCGGGGAGCTGTTTTTT
TRBD1	13	TRBJ1-2	TRBV30	-	CAWGQGLSYGYTF	TGTGCCTGGGGACAGGGACTTTCCTATGGCTACACCTTC
-	16	TRBJ1-1	TRBV5-1	-	CASSLIDGGKGTEAFF	TGCGCCAGCAGCTTGATTGACGGGGGAAAGGGGACTGAAGCTTTCTTT
-	15	TRBJ2-1	TRBV6-4	-	CASGQTAETYNEQFF	TGTGCCAGCGGACAGACAGCGGAAACCTACAATGAGCAGTTCTTC
-	14	TRBJ2-7	TRBV7-2	once	CASSLEGSHYEQYF	TGTGCCAGCAGCTTAGAGGGTAGCCACTACGAGCAGTACTTC
-	14	TRBJ1-5	TRBV27	-	CASSFGYSNQPQHF	TGTGCCAGCAGTTTTGGCTATAGCAATCAGCCCCAGCATTTT
TRBD1	13	TRBJ1-2	TRBV6-5	-	CASSCRGLCGYTF	TGTGCCAGCAGTTGCAGGGGGCTATGTGGCTACACCTTC